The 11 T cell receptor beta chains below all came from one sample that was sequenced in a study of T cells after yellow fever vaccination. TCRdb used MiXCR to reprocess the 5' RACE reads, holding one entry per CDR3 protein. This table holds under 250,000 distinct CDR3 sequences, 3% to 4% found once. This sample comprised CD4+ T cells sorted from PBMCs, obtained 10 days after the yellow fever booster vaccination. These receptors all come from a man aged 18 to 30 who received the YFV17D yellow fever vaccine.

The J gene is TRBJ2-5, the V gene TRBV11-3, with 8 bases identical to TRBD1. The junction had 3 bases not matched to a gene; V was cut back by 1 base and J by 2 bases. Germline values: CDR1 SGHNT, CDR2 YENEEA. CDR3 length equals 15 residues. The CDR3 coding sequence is TGTGCCAGCAGCTTAGGGACAGGGCAACAAGAGACCCAGTACTTC. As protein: CASSLGTGQQETQYF.

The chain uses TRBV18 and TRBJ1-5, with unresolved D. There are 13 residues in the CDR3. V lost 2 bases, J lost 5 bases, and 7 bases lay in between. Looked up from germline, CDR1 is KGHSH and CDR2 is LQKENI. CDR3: CASSPAADQPQHF. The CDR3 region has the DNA TGTGCCAGCTCACCAGCAGCAGATCAGCCCCAGCATTTT.

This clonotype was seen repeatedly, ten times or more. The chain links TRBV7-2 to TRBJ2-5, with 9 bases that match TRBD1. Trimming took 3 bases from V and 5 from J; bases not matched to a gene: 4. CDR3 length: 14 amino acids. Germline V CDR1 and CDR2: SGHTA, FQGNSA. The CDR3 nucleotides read TGTGCCAGCAGCTTCCAGACAGGGGGGGAGACCCAGTACTTC. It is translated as CASSFQTGGETQYF.

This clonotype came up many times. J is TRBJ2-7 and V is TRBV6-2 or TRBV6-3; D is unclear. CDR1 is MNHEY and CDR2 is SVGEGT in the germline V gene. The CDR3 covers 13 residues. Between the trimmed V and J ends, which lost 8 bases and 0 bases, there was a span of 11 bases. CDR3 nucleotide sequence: TGTGCCAGCGGCAAACAGAGCTCCTACGAGCAGTACTTC. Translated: CASGKQSSYEQYF.

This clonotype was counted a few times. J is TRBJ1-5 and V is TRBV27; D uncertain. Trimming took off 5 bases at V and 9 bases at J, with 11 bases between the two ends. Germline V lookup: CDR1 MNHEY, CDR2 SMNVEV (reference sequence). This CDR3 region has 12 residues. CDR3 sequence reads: CASSTPGRPQHF. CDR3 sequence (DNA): TGTGCCAGCAGTACACCAGGCCGGCCCCAGCATTTT.

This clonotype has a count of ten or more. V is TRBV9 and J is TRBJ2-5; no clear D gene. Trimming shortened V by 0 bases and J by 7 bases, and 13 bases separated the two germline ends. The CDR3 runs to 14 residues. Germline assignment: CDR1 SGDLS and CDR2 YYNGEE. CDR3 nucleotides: TGTGCCAGCAGCGTAGGGTCCCTTGGTGGGACCCAGTACTTC. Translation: CASSVGSLGGTQYF.

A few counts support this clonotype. CDR3 region: CASSNPRELPGYTF. CDR3 DNA sequence: TGTGCCAGCAGTAACCCCAGGGAGTTACCCGGCTACACCTTC. The chain uses TRBV28 and TRBJ1-2; a possible D gene is TRBD1 (5 bases). CDR3 length: 14 residues. The V and J ends lost 5 bases and 8 bases respectively, with 18 bases between them. Germline assignment: CDR1 MDHEN and CDR2 SYDVKM.

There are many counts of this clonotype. The CDR3 region is CASSFSPGTVNTEAFF. The CDR3 DNA follows: TGTGCCAGCAGTTTTAGTCCCGGGACAGTCAACACTGAAGCTTTCTTT. V usage is TRBV7-9 and J usage is TRBJ1-1; 7 bases line up with TRBD1. The CDR3 covers 16 residues. After removal of 6 bases from V and 2 bases from J, the junction contained 12 bases not matched to a gene. CDR1 and CDR2 (germline): SEHNR, FQNEAQ (reference sequence).

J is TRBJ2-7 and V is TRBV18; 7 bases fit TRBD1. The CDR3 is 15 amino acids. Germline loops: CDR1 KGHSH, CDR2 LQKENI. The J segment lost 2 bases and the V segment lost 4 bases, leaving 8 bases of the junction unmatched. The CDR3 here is CASSLGTDTTYEQYV. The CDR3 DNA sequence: TGTGCCAGCTCACTGGGGACAGATACCACCTACGAGCAGTACGTC.

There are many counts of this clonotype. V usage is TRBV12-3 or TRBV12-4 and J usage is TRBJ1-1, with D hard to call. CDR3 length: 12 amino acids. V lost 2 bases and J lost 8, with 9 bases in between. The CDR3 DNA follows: TGTGCCAGCAGTTTACGACCCTCCGAAGCTTTCTTT. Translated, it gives CASSLRPSEAFF.

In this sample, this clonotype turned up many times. CDR3 coding DNA: TGTGCCAGCAGACGAGCCACAGGGACTGAAGCTTTCTTT. It is translated as CASRRATGTEAFF. This chain uses TRBV12-3 or TRBV12-4 with TRBJ1-1, with D possibly TRBD1 on 6 matching bases. The CDR3 totals 13 residues. The V end was cut by 6 bases, the J end by 5 bases, with 13 bases between.